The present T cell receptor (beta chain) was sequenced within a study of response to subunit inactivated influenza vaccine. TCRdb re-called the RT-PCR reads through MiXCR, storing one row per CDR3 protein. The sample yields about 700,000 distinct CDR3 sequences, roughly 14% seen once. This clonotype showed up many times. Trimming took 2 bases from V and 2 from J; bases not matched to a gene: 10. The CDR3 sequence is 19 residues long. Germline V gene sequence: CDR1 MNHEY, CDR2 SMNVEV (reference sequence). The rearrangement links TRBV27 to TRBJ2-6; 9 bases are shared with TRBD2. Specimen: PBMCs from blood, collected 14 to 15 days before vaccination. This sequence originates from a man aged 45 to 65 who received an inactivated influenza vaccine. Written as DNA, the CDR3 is TGTGCCAGCAGTTTAAGGATTTGGGCGGGGGGGCCTGGGGCCAACGTCCTGACTTTC. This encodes CASSLRIWAGGPGANVLTF.